This passage covers 4 T cell receptor beta chains from one sample sequenced in a study of T cell changes during pregnancy in multiple sclerosis. The assay was immunoSEQ multiplex PCR, and TCRdb's table has in-frame clones only and misses some. Of about 80,000 clones listed, about 91% are singletons. The material was peripheral blood, obtained before pregnancy. The source is a female donor with multiple sclerosis, enrolled in a pregnancy study.

V and J are TRBV28 and TRBJ2-3, with 7 nucleotides matching TRBD2. Germline CDR1 MDHEN, CDR2 SYDVKM. Unmatched junction bases numbered 9, after V lost 4 bases and J lost 2 bases. The length of the CDR3 is 16 residues. The CDR3, as DNA: TGTGCCAGCAGTTACGGGGGGAAGGGATTCACAGATACGCAGTATTTT. Its protein is CASSYGGKGFTDTQYF.

The chain links TRBV28 to TRBJ1-2; D possibly corresponds to TRBD1 (6 bases). V dropped 6 bases and J dropped 5 bases, with 16 bases sitting between them. From germline, CDR1 is MDHEN and CDR2 SYDVKM. The CDR3 has 14 amino acids. This CDR3 reads CASRGQGGGYGYTF. CDR3 nucleotides: TGTGCCAGCAGGGGCCAGGGAGGGGGATATGGCTACACCTTC.

V and J are TRBV1 and TRBJ2-3; TRBD2 is the table's D call and was not checked against the DNA. TRBV1 is tagged as a pseudogene. The CDR3 sequence is 18 residues long. The CDR3 nucleotides are TGCACCAGCAGCCAACACCCTACCCCTCGGGACTCAATAGATACGCAGTATTTT. Its translation is CTSSQHPTPRDSIDTQYF.

The J gene is TRBJ1-2, the V gene TRBV10-3; tentatively, D is TRBD1 (6 bases). This CDR3 region has 14 residues. V shed 0 bases and J shed 8 bases, with 13 bases lying between them. Per the germline V gene, CDR1 is ENHRY and CDR2 is SYGVKD. The CDR3 DNA follows: TGTGCCATCAGTGAGTCGCCCGGGACAAGAGGCTACACCTTC. As protein: CAISESPGTRGYTF.